The rows below give T cell receptor beta chains drawn from one sample of a study of blood T cell repertoires in COVID-19. Method: immunoSEQ multiplex PCR; TCRdb's copy keeps in-frame clones and lacks some. The data contain roughly 250,000 clones, 88% of them singletons. The sequenced sample was peripheral blood. All receptors derive from a middle-aged woman who had recovered from COVID-19. Both conserved end residues are part of each CDR3. The order of the fields is J gene, D gene, clone size, V gene, CDR3 protein, CDR3 DNA. A D gene is named only where the DNA matches it firmly. Not every row has a clone size; where given, it reads once, few, many or a size class.

>TRBJ1-3|-|once|TRBV5-3
CARSLWQGGNTIYF
TGTGCCAGAAGCTTGTGGCAGGGGGGAAACACCATATATTTT
>TRBJ2-5|TRBD2|-|TRBV5-1
CASSLATGGGETQYF
TGCGCCAGCAGCTTGGCCACAGGCGGGGGGGAGACCCAGTACTTC
>TRBJ1-1|TRBD1|-|TRBV13
CASSTRQGPNTEAFF
TGTGCCAGCAGCACCAGACAGGGACCGAACACTGAAGCTTTCTTT
>TRBJ1-4|-|-|TRBV11-2
CASSLDLRLGGAREKLFF
TGTGCCAGCAGCTTAGATCTGCGGTTGGGAGGGGCTCGTGAAAAACTGTTTTTT
>TRBJ2-5|-|-|TRBV7-9
CASSTGGRPETQYF
TGTGCCAGCAGCACCGGGGGGCGGCCAGAGACCCAGTACTTC
>TRBJ2-7|-|-|TRBV27
CASSPRQGRSYEQYF
TGTGCCAGCAGTCCCCGGCAGGGTCGCTCCTACGAGCAGTACTTC
>TRBJ2-3|-|-|TRBV5-1
CASASGSVNTQYF
TGCGCCAGCGCCTCGGGGTCTGTAAATACGCAGTATTTT
>TRBJ1-4|-|-|TRBV7-2
CASSTRGATNEKLFF
TGTGCCAGCAGCACCCGGGGGGCGACTAATGAAAAACTGTTTTTT
>TRBJ1-5|-|-|TRBV12-3/TRBV12-4
CASKQSPHQPQHF
TGTGCCAGCAAACAGAGCCCTCATCAGCCCCAGCATTTT
>TRBJ2-1|-|few|TRBV30
CAWSVVGPSYNEQFF
TGTGCCTGGAGTGTAGTTGGGCCCTCCTACAATGAGCAGTTCTTC
>TRBJ1-1|-|-|TRBV20-1
CSATQNTEAFF
TGCAGTGCTACACAGAACACTGAAGCTTTCTTT
>TRBJ1-2|-|-|TRBV6-5
CASTRGAVYGYTF
TGTGCCAGCACCCGGGGGGCAGTCTATGGCTACACCTTC
>TRBJ1-5|-|few|TRBV6-5
CASRPTGTSNQPQHF
TGTGCCAGCAGGCCCACAGGGACTAGCAATCAGCCCCAGCATTTT
>TRBJ2-1|TRBD2|-|TRBV9
CASSVASGGVLLNEQFF
TGTGCCAGCAGCGTAGCATCGGGGGGGGTCCTACTCAATGAGCAGTTCTTC
>TRBJ2-5|-|-|TRBV7-2
CASSPPRGRESQETQYF
TGTGCCAGCAGCCCCCCGCGGGGCAGGGAATCCCAAGAGACCCAGTACTTC
>TRBJ2-3|-|-|TRBV11-1
CASSLAVGGGAQYF
TGTGCCAGCAGCTTAGCTGTCGGCGGAGGGGCGCAGTATTTT
>TRBJ1-1|-|-|TRBV9
CASSPTGEAFF
TGTGCCAGCAGCCCAACGGGGGAAGCTTTCTTT
>TRBJ2-7|-|-|TRBV5-5
CASSFNRQGRYEQYF
TGTGCCAGCAGCTTCAATCGGCAGGGGCGGTACGAGCAGTACTTC
>TRBJ2-7|TRBD1|-|TRBV6-4
CASSPTGGRGEQYF
TGTGCCAGCAGCCCAACAGGGGGCCGGGGCGAGCAGTACTTC
>TRBJ1-4|TRBD1|-|TRBV14
CASSHHPGQGTEKLFF
TGTGCCAGCAGCCACCATCCGGGACAGGGTACCGAAAAACTGTTTTTT
>TRBJ2-3|-|-|TRBV20-1
CSAPRVDTQYF
TGCAGTGCACCCCGGGTTGATACGCAGTATTTT
>TRBJ1-5|TRBD1|-|TRBV2
CASVRDRGYSNQPQHF
TGTGCCAGCGTCCGGGACAGGGGTTATAGCAATCAGCCCCAGCATTTT
>TRBJ2-7|TRBD2|-|TRBV27
CASPPGTSATYEQYF
TGTGCCAGCCCCCCCGGGACTAGCGCAACCTACGAGCAGTACTTC
>TRBJ1-3|-|-|TRBV18
CASSPSTQGERNTIYF
TGTGCCAGCTCACCCTCGACGCAGGGTGAAAGAAACACCATATATTTT
>TRBJ1-1|-|-|TRBV7-3
CASSLMGTVTEAFF
TGTGCCAGCAGCTTAATGGGGACTGTCACTGAAGCTTTCTTT
>TRBJ2-2|TRBD2|-|TRBV10-3
CAISGRGAPTGELFF
TGTGCCATCAGTGGGCGGGGGGCGCCGACCGGGGAGCTGTTTTTT
>TRBJ2-5|-|-|TRBV5-6
CASSLSAGVVETQYF
TGTGCCAGCAGCTTGTCCGCAGGGGTGGTGGAGACCCAGTACTTC
>TRBJ2-1|TRBD2|once|TRBV7-2
CASSLAQGLWRGGNEQFF
TGTGCCAGCAGCTTAGCCCAAGGGTTGTGGCGGGGAGGGAATGAGCAGTTCTTC
>TRBJ2-5|-|-|TRBV3-1/TRBV3-2
CASSQEEIAQYF
TGTGCCAGCAGCCAAGAGGAGATAGCTCAGTACTTC
>TRBJ1-5|TRBD1|few|TRBV5-1
CASSLEGQKVQPQHF
TGCGCCAGCAGCTTGGAGGGACAGAAGGTTCAGCCCCAGCATTTT
>TRBJ2-1|-|once|TRBV3-1/TRBV3-2
CASSQGVSGEQFF
TGTGCCAGCAGCCAAGGGGTTAGCGGTGAGCAGTTCTTC
>TRBJ1-2|-|-|TRBV12-3/TRBV12-4
CASSFGGLGGYTF
TGTGCCAGCAGTTTCGGGGGGCTGGGTGGCTACACCTTC
>TRBJ1-1|TRBD1|-|TRBV10-3
CAISGQGLNTEAFF
TGTGCCATCAGCGGACAGGGCCTAAACACTGAAGCTTTCTTT
>TRBJ2-4|-|-|TRBV10-2
CASSESDWGPKNIQYF
TGCGCCAGCAGTGAGTCCGACTGGGGGCCCAAAAACATTCAGTACTTC
>TRBJ2-3|-|-|TRBV9
CASSVANPPGDTQYF
TGTGCCAGCAGCGTAGCTAACCCCCCCGGGGATACGCAGTATTTT
>TRBJ2-7|TRBD2|few|TRBV6-5
CASSYGGRTYEQYF
TGTGCCAGCAGTTACGGCGGGAGGACCTACGAGCAGTACTTC
>TRBJ1-6|-|-|TRBV29-1
CSVRGRNSPLHF
TGCAGCGTCCGGGGTCGAAATTCACCCCTCCACTTT
>TRBJ2-3|TRBD2|-|TRBV4-1
CASSPGLAGDTQYF
TGCGCCAGCAGCCCGGGACTAGCGGGAGATACGCAGTATTTT
>TRBJ1-4|-|once|TRBV4-3
CASSQDRRGPVATNEKLFF
TGCGCCAGCAGCCAAGATCGGCGGGGACCTGTTGCAACTAATGAAAAACTGTTTTTT
>TRBJ1-2|TRBD1|-|TRBV19
CASSILPGRGNGGYTF
TGTGCCAGTAGTATTCTGCCGGGCAGGGGGAATGGAGGCTACACCTTC
>TRBJ1-3|TRBD1|-|TRBV7-2
CASSPGGPTSGNTIYF
TGTGCCAGCAGCCCAGGGGGCCCGACCTCTGGAAACACCATATATTTT
>TRBJ1-1|TRBD1|-|TRBV30
CAVGQGGNTEAFF
TGTGCCGTCGGACAGGGGGGCAACACTGAAGCTTTCTTT
>TRBJ1-2|TRBD1|-|TRBV10-3
CAISESTGGRRYTF
TGTGCCATCAGTGAGTCGACAGGGGGTAGGCGGTACACCTTC
>TRBJ1-5|-|-|TRBV18
CASSPPGQSSNQPQHF
TGTGCCAGCTCACCACCCGGACAGTCCAGCAATCAGCCCCAGCATTTT
>TRBJ2-1|TRBD2|-|TRBV19
CASSMRLAGGYEQFF
TGTGCCAGTAGTATGAGACTAGCGGGAGGGTATGAGCAGTTCTTC
>TRBJ2-5|-|-|TRBV5-4
CASSPPGLRETQYF
TGTGCCAGCAGCCCTCCGGGACTCCGGGAGACCCAGTACTTC
>TRBJ2-1|-|-|TRBV25-1
CASSSERYYNEQFF
TGTGCCAGCAGTAGCGAGCGGTACTACAATGAGCAGTTCTTC
>TRBJ2-3|-|-|TRBV4-1
CASSQDGDTQYF
TGCGCCAGCAGCCAAGACGGAGATACGCAGTATTTT
>TRBJ2-3|TRBD2|-|TRBV11-3
CASSETSGRGADTQYF
TGTGCCAGCAGCGAAACTAGCGGGAGAGGGGCAGATACGCAGTATTTT
>TRBJ1-1|-|-|TRBV11-3
CASSLGQDFEAFF
TGTGCCAGCAGCTTAGGGCAGGACTTTGAAGCTTTCTTT
>TRBJ1-4|-|-|TRBV7-9
CASSLVATDATNEKLFF
TGTGCCAGCAGCTTAGTGGCCACCGATGCAACTAATGAAAAACTGTTTTTT
>TRBJ2-7|TRBD1|-|TRBV18
CASSPPWTGGSYEQYF
TGTGCCAGCTCACCACCGTGGACAGGGGGCTCCTACGAGCAGTACTTC
>TRBJ1-2|-|-|TRBV10-2
CASRAPGHGGYTF
TGCGCCAGCAGAGCCCCCGGACATGGTGGCTACACCTTC
>TRBJ2-1|TRBD2|-|TRBV19
CASSTRGGPPGEQFF
TGTGCCAGTAGTACCCGCGGGGGGCCACCTGGGGAGCAGTTCTTC
>TRBJ2-3|TRBD2|-|TRBV11-2
CASSLGPGTSGSEYF
TGTGCCAGCAGCTTAGGCCCAGGGACTAGCGGGAGTGAGTATTTT
>TRBJ1-4|-|-|TRBV27
CASSTGPGGGEKLFF
TGTGCCAGCAGCACCGGCCCGGGGGGCGGTGAAAAACTGTTTTTT
>TRBJ1-2|-|-|TRBV5-4
CASSWGGTLYGYTF
TGTGCCAGCAGCTGGGGAGGGACACTCTATGGCTACACCTTC
>TRBJ2-2|TRBD1|few|TRBV6-4
CASSDSDRGHTGELFF
TGTGCCAGCAGTGACTCGGACAGGGGGCACACCGGGGAGCTGTTTTTT